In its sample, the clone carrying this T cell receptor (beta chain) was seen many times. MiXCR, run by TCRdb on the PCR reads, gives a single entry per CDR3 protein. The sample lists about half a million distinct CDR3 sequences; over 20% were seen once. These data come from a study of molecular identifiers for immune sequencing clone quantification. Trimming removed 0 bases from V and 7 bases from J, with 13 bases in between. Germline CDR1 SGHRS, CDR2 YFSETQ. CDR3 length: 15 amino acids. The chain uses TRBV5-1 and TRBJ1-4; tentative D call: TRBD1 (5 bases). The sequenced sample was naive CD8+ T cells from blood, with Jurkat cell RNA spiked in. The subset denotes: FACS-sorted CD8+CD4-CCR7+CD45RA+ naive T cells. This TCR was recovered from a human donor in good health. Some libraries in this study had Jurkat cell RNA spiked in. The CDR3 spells CASSLDRGYPEKLFF. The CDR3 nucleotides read TGCGCCAGCAGCTTGGATCGGGGGTATCCTGAAAAACTGTTTTTT. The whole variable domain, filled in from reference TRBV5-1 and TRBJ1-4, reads KAGVTQTPRYLIKTRGQQVTLSCSPISGHRSVSWYQQTPGQGLQFLFEYFSETQRNKGNFPGRFSGRQFSNSRSEMNVSTLELGDSALYLCASSLDRGYPEKLFFGSGTQLSVL.